Here is one T cell receptor beta chain with its context. As yet, its antigen is unknown. These data originate in a study of radiotherapy plus CTLA-4 blockade in lung cancer. Study summary: Objective responses occurred in 18% of patients; roughly 30% had disease control. General study results and limits: Among blood TCR repertoires after radiotherapy plus ipilimumab, tumor-derived clones expanded.

CDR1 and CDR2 from the germline V gene are MGHRA and YSYEKL. This CDR3 has 17 amino acids. Trimming left V 1 base short and J 0 bases short, with 16 bases between. Measured with immunoSEQ multiplex PCR; TCRdb has only the in-frame clones, and not every one. The sample has fewer than 140,000 clones; over 75% are singletons. Sequences were derived from peripheral blood, sampled from a patient treated with radiotherapy plus ipilimumab. The receptor was derived from a human donor with non-small cell lung cancer that progressed on radiotherapy plus ipilimumab. Some clones in this sample may be carry-over from other donors' samples. The chain combines TRBV4-1 with TRBJ2-7; TRBD2 might be the D (6 bases). In DNA form, the CDR3 reads TGCGCCAGCAGCCAAGTAGTGGGACTCAAAAGCTCCTACGAGCAGTACTTC. Translated, it gives CASSQVVGLKSSYEQYF.